This TCR beta chain was sequenced in a study of cytomegalovirus exposure and HLA in healthy donors. Across the study: An earlier analysis found fewer than 120 million unique TCR beta sequences from approximately 170 million T cells.

Researchers ran the PCR with 60 Vbeta and 13 Jbeta primers. Method: immunoSEQ multiplex PCR; TCRdb's copy keeps in-frame clones and lacks some. The sample shows roughly 58,000 clones, roughly 80% of them seen only once. General study points: The majority of CMV-associated TCR beta chains were reported as apparently HLA-restricted in a later analysis. Previously analyzed data showed that most TCR beta V segments were productive at a frequency of about 87% or about 30%. For most TCR sequences rarity was the rule, although some public TCRs occurred in many donors.

Note on this clone: As yet, its antigen is unknown.

This CDR3 contains 16 residues. Trimming cost V 0 bases and J 6 bases, with 15 bases left between them. The germline gives CDR1 MNHEY, CDR2 SMNVEV (reference sequence). The chain has TRBV27 and TRBJ1-5; D uncertain. The TCR originated in a woman in her thirties or forties in good health and CMV-seronegative. The specimen was PBMCs. The CDR3, as DNA: TGTGCCAGCAGTTTATCCTCGGGAGGGTGGGTTCAGCCCCAGCATTTT. This translates into CASSLSSGGWVQPQHF.